These 27 T cell receptor beta chains came from one sample sequenced in a study of technical replicates of blood from several donors. Produced via immunoSEQ multiplex PCR; TCRdb's table is partial and in-frame only. The sample contains about 73,000 clones, approximately 90% of which appear only once. Sequenced sample: PBMCs. The receptors originated from a human donor in good health. Some clones in this sample may be carry-over from other donors' samples.

The rearrangement joins TRBV21-1 to TRBJ1-4. TRBV21-1 corresponds to a pseudogene. The CDR3 runs 14 residues. CDR3: CATLGGGDNEKLFF. In nucleotides, the CDR3 is TGTGCCACCCTTGGGGGAGGGGATAATGAAAAACTGTTTTTT.

Concerning this clone: Different DNA sequences within this sample yield the same CDR3. The chain employs TRBV5-1 and TRBJ2-1; 7 bases are shared with TRBD2. The CDR3 covers 14 residues. Trimming took 1 base from V and 3 from J; bases not matched to a gene: 1. Germline V gives CDR1 SGHRS, CDR2 YFSETQ. The CDR3 sequence is CASSLTGGYNEQFF. In nucleotides, the CDR3 is TGCGCCAGCAGCTTGACGGGGGGCTACAATGAGCAGTTCTTC.

CDR3 nucleotides: TGTGCCACCAGCAGAGTCAGTGGCGGCAACTACAATGAGCAGTTCTTC. Protein product: CATSRVSGGNYNEQFF. The chain is built from TRBV15 and TRBJ2-1; D is ambiguous. Germline V gives CDR1 LNHNV, CDR2 YYDKDF (reference sequence). This CDR3 contains 16 residues. V was cut by 1 base and J by 3 bases, with 13 bases left in between.

The CDR3 reads CASSLVQFPYEQYF. The CDR3 bases are TGTGCCAGCAGCTTGGTTCAGTTTCCCTACGAGCAGTACTTC. The rearrangement joins TRBV7-9 to TRBJ2-7; no clear D gene. The CDR3 loop spans 14 amino acids. The V end was cut by 3 bases, the J end by 2 bases, with 11 bases between. Per the germline V gene, CDR1 is SEHNR and CDR2 is FQNEAQ (reference sequence).

V usage is TRBV2 and J usage is TRBJ1-5; no definite D call. CDR3 length: 15 amino acids. Deletions cut 3 bases from V and 0 bases from J, with 9 bases between. CDR1 and CDR2 (germline): SNHLY, FYNNEI. CDR3 nucleotides: TGTGCCAGCAGTGACGAAGGAGATAGCAATCAGCCCCAGCATTTT. It is translated as CASSDEGDSNQPQHF. The entire variable domain, with the rest obtained from reference TRBV2 and TRBJ1-5, is as follows: EPEVTQTPSHQVTQMGQEVILRCVPISNHLYFYWYRQILGQKVEFLVSFYNNEISEKSEIFDDQFSVERPDGSNFTLKIRSTKLEDSAMYFCASSDEGDSNQPQHFGDGTRLSIL.

This rearrangement joins TRBV2 to TRBJ2-3; 15 positions match TRBD2. Germline CDR1 and CDR2: SNHLY and FYNNEI. The CDR3 is 15 amino acids. V shed 7 bases and J 6 bases; nucleotides not matched to a gene: 5. The CDR3 nucleotides are TGTGCCAGCACCGGGACTAGCGGGGGGACTGATACGCAGTATTTT. Amino acid sequence: CASTGTSGGTDTQYF.

This clone was seen more than once but under ten times. The DNA of the CDR3 is TGTGCCGCGGGACAGGGTTGGAATGAGCAGTTCTTC. The encoded protein is CAAGQGWNEQFF. This sequence joins TRBV27 and TRBJ2-1, with 9 bases fitting TRBD1. V lost 11 bases, J lost 7 bases, and 6 bases stayed unmatched. This CDR3 spans 12 amino acids. CDR1 MNHEY and CDR2 SMNVEV come from the germline V gene (reference sequence).

This rearrangement joins TRBV7-2 to TRBJ1-1; the D gene is possibly TRBD1 (5 bases). Germline lookup yields CDR1 SGHTA and CDR2 FQGNSA. V shed 2 bases and J shed 7 bases, with 11 bases lying between them. The length of the CDR3 is 13 residues. Here the CDR3 reads CASSLISGGEAFF. The CDR3 DNA follows: TGTGCCAGCAGCTTAATATCGGGGGGTGAAGCTTTCTTT.

The chain recombines TRBV7-9 with TRBJ1-4; 7 positions agree with TRBD1. The V gene end was trimmed by 2 bases and the J gene end by 7 bases; junction bases not matched to a gene: 7. Looked up from germline, CDR1 is SEHNR and CDR2 is FQNEAQ (reference sequence). CDR3 size: 15 residues. As DNA, the CDR3 is TGTGCCAGCAGCTTATCTCGACAGGGAAGTGAAAAACTGTTTTTT. It specifies CASSLSRQGSEKLFF.

V and J are TRBV10-3 and TRBJ1-1; TRBD1 aligns across 8 bases. The CDR3 is 13 amino acids. The junction had 4 bases not matched to a gene; V was cut back by 5 bases and J by 5 bases. Per germline, CDR1 ENHRY and CDR2 SYGVKD. CDR3 nucleotide sequence: TGTGCCATCAGTCGGACAGGGATGACTGAAGCTTTCTTT. As protein: CAISRTGMTEAFF.

DNA of the CDR3: TGTGCCGGGCGTGGGGGGGCTCAAGAGACCCAGTACTTC. This gives the protein CAGRGGAQETQYF. The chain couples TRBV6-6 to TRBJ2-5, with D maybe TRBD2 (7 bases). Germline V gene lookup returns CDR1 MNHNY and CDR2 SVGAGI (reference sequence). Trimming took 11 bases from V and 2 from J, leaving 15 bases between them. The CDR3 is made up of 13 amino acids.

This chain links TRBV4-1 with TRBJ2-3, with D maybe TRBD1 (5 bases). There are 15 residues in the CDR3. V shed 6 bases and J shed 2 bases, with 15 bases lying between them. Germline values: CDR1 MGHRA, CDR2 YSYEKL. The CDR3 DNA sequence: TGCGCCAGCAGACACACAGGATCCCTCACAGATACGCAGTATTTT. It is translated as CASRHTGSLTDTQYF.

This chain joins TRBV9 and TRBJ2-7, with 9 bases fitting TRBD2. CDR3 length: 19 amino acids. CDR1 is SGDLS, CDR2 YYNGEE, per germline. Trimming at V came to 3 bases and at J to 5 bases, leaving 21 bases not matched to a gene. Here the CDR3 DNA reads TGTGCCAGCAGCGGTCCGGTCGGCGGGAGGGCGAATCCGAGTAACGAGCAGTACTTC. Translation: CASSGPVGGRANPSNEQYF.

CDR3: CASSLPGVGTDTQYF. The CDR3 DNA follows: TGTGCCAGCAGCTTACCGGGAGTCGGCACAGATACGCAGTATTTT. V and J are TRBV7-8 and TRBJ2-3, with D possibly matching TRBD2 (6 bases). With 2 bases removed from V and 1 base from J, the gap between germline ends came to 10 bases. Germline lookup yields CDR1 SGHVS and CDR2 FQNEAQ. The CDR3 has 15 residues.

The J gene is TRBJ2-7, the V gene TRBV5-6, with 7 positions matching TRBD1. The CDR3 extends over 12 amino acids. Trimming cost V 2 bases and J 4 bases; bases outside gene matches: 0. Per the germline V gene, CDR1 is SGHDT and CDR2 is YYEEEE. CDR3 bases: TGTGCCAGCAGCTTACAGGGGTACGAGCAGTACTTC. Protein sequence: CASSLQGYEQYF.

A single count supports this clone. V gene TRBV15 combines with J gene TRBJ2-3, with D maybe TRBD1 (5 bases). V lost 0 bases, J lost 3 bases, and 13 bases lay in between. Germline CDR1 and CDR2: LNHNV and YYDKDF (reference sequence). This CDR3 is 16 amino acids long. The CDR3 sequence is CATSRDRAGLTDTQYF. In DNA, the CDR3 is TGTGCCACCAGCAGAGATAGGGCAGGGCTTACAGATACGCAGTATTTT.

This rearrangement joins TRBV4-2 to TRBJ1-2; D possibly corresponds to TRBD1 (5 bases). The germline CDR1 and CDR2 sequences are LGHNA and YNFKEQ. The CDR3 is 17 amino acids. V shed 5 bases and J shed 7 bases, with 26 bases lying between them. CDR3 in amino acids: CASSERPRSGNELGYTF. The CDR3 nucleotides read TGTGCCAGCAGCGAAAGGCCCCGATCAGGGAACGAACTTGGCTACACCTTC.

In this sample, this clone turned up once. The J gene is TRBJ2-1, the V gene TRBV6-6, with D hard to call. This CDR3 is built from 14 residues. In germline, CDR1 is MNHNY, CDR2 SVGAGI (reference sequence). Trimming removed 0 bases at V and 0 bases at J, with 3 bases between. Here the CDR3 reads CASSYSSSYNEQFF. CDR3 sequence (DNA): TGTGCCAGCAGTTACTCTAGCTCCTACAATGAGCAGTTCTTC.

The rearrangement uses TRBV5-4 and TRBJ2-7; 12 bases are shared with TRBD2. Germline CDR1 and CDR2: SGHNT and YYREEE (reference sequence). V lost 0 bases to trimming and J lost 4 bases; unmatched junction nucleotides: 2. CDR3 size: 15 residues. The CDR3 coding sequence is TGTGCCAGCAGCTTGGCTCTAGCGGGAGGGTACGAGCAGTACTTC. Translating gives CASSLALAGGYEQYF.

The chain links TRBV6-6 to TRBJ2-3; 14 bases match TRBD2. The V segment lost 2 bases and the J segment 6 bases; nucleotides outside the gene matches: 4. The CDR3 is 16 amino acids. Germline V gene sequence: CDR1 MNHNY, CDR2 SVGAGI (reference sequence). In nucleotides, the CDR3 is TGTGCCAGCAGTTACGGACTAGCGGGAGGAGCCGATACGCAGTATTTT. Protein: CASSYGLAGGADTQYF.

This clone was observed a single time. This chain connects TRBV7-6 to TRBJ2-7; D call uncertain. Germline V CDR1 and CDR2: SGHVS, FNYEAQ. The CDR3 consists of 13 residues. V gave up 4 bases and J gave up 0 bases, with 7 bases separating them. In DNA, the CDR3 is TGTGCCAGCAGCTCGTATTCCTCCTACGAGCAGTACTTC. This sequence encodes CASSSYSSYEQYF.

The J gene is TRBJ2-7, the V gene TRBV27, with D possibly matching TRBD2 (5 bases). CDR3 size: 14 residues. Trimming took off 4 bases at V and 3 bases at J, with 13 bases between the two ends. The germline CDR1 and CDR2 sequences are MNHEY and SMNVEV (reference sequence). In DNA, the CDR3 is TGTGCCAGCAGTTCCCCCGGGATAAACTACGAGCAGTACTTC. It codes for CASSSPGINYEQYF.

The chain couples TRBV4-1 to TRBJ2-7; D is perhaps TRBD2 (6 bases). CDR3 size: 16 residues. V shed 1 base and J shed 3 bases, with 16 bases lying between them. Germline CDR1 reads MGHRA; CDR2 reads YSYEKL. The CDR3 DNA reads TGCGCCAGCAGCCAAGCCACGGGACTTTTAAGCTACGAGCAGTACTTC. This gives the protein CASSQATGLLSYEQYF.

The chain couples TRBV7-9 to TRBJ2-5; maybe TRBD2 (6 bases). Germline V lookup: CDR1 SEHNR, CDR2 FQNEAQ (reference sequence). V lost 5 bases to trimming and J lost 4 bases, with 11 bases between them. The CDR3 has 13 residues. CDR3 residues: CASSPNGGETQYF. CDR3 DNA sequence: TGTGCCAGCAGCCCCAACGGGGGAGAGACCCAGTACTTC.

V usage is TRBV30 and J usage is TRBJ1-1; 9 positions agree with TRBD1. Trimming removed 3 bases from V and 5 bases from J; junction bases left unmatched: 7. CDR1 is GTSNPN, CDR2 SVGIG, per germline (reference sequence). This CDR3 region has 14 residues. The CDR3 sequence: CAWSITGGKTEAFF. CDR3 bases: TGTGCCTGGAGCATTACAGGGGGCAAAACTGAAGCTTTCTTT.

About this clone: This sample also contains other DNA sequences that code for the same CDR3. CDR3 sequence (DNA): TGTGCCAGCAGTTACTCGAGTAGCATTGAGCAGTTCTTC. It codes for CASSYSSSIEQFF. V usage is TRBV6-5 and J usage is TRBJ2-1, with no clear D. The V end lost 0 bases, the J end lost 9 bases, and 9 bases lay between the germline ends. The CDR3 covers 13 residues. Germline assignment: CDR1 MNHEY and CDR2 SVGAGI.

The chain carries TRBV7-9 and TRBJ2-3, with a tentative D call TRBD2 (5 bases). The CDR3 length is 16 residues. Germline V gene lookup returns CDR1 SEHNR and CDR2 FQNEAQ (reference sequence). The V end lost 4 bases, the J end lost 1 base, and 15 bases lay between the germline ends. The CDR3: CASSSRGVSGTDTQYF. The CDR3 bases are TGTGCCAGCAGCTCCCGTGGGGTTAGCGGCACAGATACGCAGTATTTT.